This TCR beta chain was identified during a study of beta chain features in type 1 diabetes. Sequenced material consisted of expressed TCRB transcripts (all of the isolated RNA was reverse transcribed). Clones were sequenced by immunoSEQ multiplex PCR, and TCRdb holds only the in-frame ones, with some missing. The data hold roughly 180,000 clones, with 7.5% to 8.5% observed a single time. With 0 bases clipped from V and 8 bases from J, the junction kept 18 bases outside the gene matches. Germline values: CDR1 LGHNA, CDR2 YSLEER. The CDR3 is 19 residues long. Study observations and caveats: A possible short-template PCR bias applies equally to patients and controls. Moderate yet significant TCRB CDR3 shortening was seen in Type 1 diabetes patients in all four CD4+ subsets. Patients with type 1 diabetes showed fewer VDJ junction insertions and more deletions.

The table lists this clone with a few counts. No antigen is known for it. CD4+ naive, central memory, regulatory and stem cell-like memory subsets were isolated by sorting on CD45RO/CCR7/CD25/CD127/CD95/CD27. Purity (above 95%) was reached by all sorted populations. The specimen sequenced was central memory CD4+ T cells from blood. The rearrangement uses TRBV4-3 and TRBJ1-4, with 7 bases aligning to TRBD1. This clonotype was sampled from a man aged 18 to 29 with type 1 diabetes. The CDR3 spells CASSQDPSSFRQGREKLFF. The CDR3 DNA is TGCGCCAGCAGCCAAGACCCTTCTTCCTTCAGACAGGGTAGGGAAAAACTGTTTTTT.